Listed below are T cell receptor beta chains from one sample, sequenced in a study of shared clonotypes between healthy human individuals. Sequencing was performed with immunoSEQ multiplex PCR; in TCRdb, only in-frame clones are kept and a portion is missing. Among 1.6 million or so clones listed, 98% to 99% were seen once. The sequenced sample consisted of naive CD4+ T cells sorted from blood. All receptors derive from a man aged 30 to 39 in good health. CDR3s include the opening cysteine and the closing phenylalanine or tryptophan. A D gene is named only where the DNA matches it firmly. A row's size may be missing; if present it is once, few, many or a size class.

d_call	clone_size	cdr3_length	v_call	j_call	cdr3_nt	cdr3_aa
TRBD2	-	14	TRBV28	TRBJ2-3	TGTGCCTTAACAGCGGGAGGGCCCTCAGATACGCAGTATTTT	CALTAGGPSDTQYF
TRBD1	once	15	TRBV29-1	TRBJ1-2	TGCAGCGTTGGTAGGGGCAGGGGGGCGGAGTATGGCTACACCTTC	CSVGRGRGAEYGYTF
TRBD1	-	16	TRBV7-3	TRBJ2-7	TGTGCCAGCAGCCTACGACCGGGACAGGGGAACTACGAGCAGTACTTC	CASSLRPGQGNYEQYF
-	-	16	TRBV2	TRBJ2-1	TGTGCCAGCAGTGAAGCGCTCAGGAACCGCTACAATGAGCAGTTCTTC	CASSEALRNRYNEQFF
TRBD1	-	13	TRBV9	TRBJ1-2	TGTGCCAGCGGGACAGGCCGGGACTATGGCTACACCTTC	CASGTGRDYGYTF
-	-	16	TRBV10-3	TRBJ2-3	TGTGCCATCAGGGGGGAAGGAACCCAAACGTCGGATACGCAGTATTTT	CAIRGEGTQTSDTQYF
-	-	14	TRBV27	TRBJ2-7	TGTGCCAGCAGGACGAGGGGCCTAGCCTACGAGCAGTACTTC	CASRTRGLAYEQYF
-	-	15	TRBV6-1	TRBJ2-2	TGTGCCAGCAGGCTTAGGGTCCAGAACACCGGGGAGCTGTTTTTT	CASRLRVQNTGELFF
-	-	14	TRBV11-2	TRBJ2-7	TGTGCCAGCAGCTTTATTGGGTCTCCCTACGAGCAGTACTTC	CASSFIGSPYEQYF
-	-	16	TRBV18	TRBJ2-3	TGTGCCAGCTCAGTCGTCGGCCTGGAGAGCACAGATACGCAGTATTTT	CASSVVGLESTDTQYF
-	once	12	TRBV27	TRBJ2-1	TGTGCCAGTCCCAAAGACGCCGCCGAGCAGTTCTTC	CASPKDAAEQFF
-	-	14	TRBV5-5	TRBJ2-5	TGTGCCAGCAGCTTGGTTCAGGGTCGGGAGACCCAGTACTTC	CASSLVQGRETQYF
-	once	10	TRBV20-1	TRBJ2-7	TGCAGTGCTAAGGCTGCGGAGCAGTACTTC	CSAKAAEQYF
-	-	12	TRBV25-1	TRBJ1-2	TGTGCCAGCAGTTGGGAAGGCTATGGCTACACCTTC	CASSWEGYGYTF
-	-	15	TRBV9	TRBJ2-2	TGTGCCAGCAGACAGGGTTCCTCGAACACCGGGGAGCTGTTTTTT	CASRQGSSNTGELFF
TRBD2	-	16	TRBV28	TRBJ2-3	TGTGCCAGCAGTCCTCATACTAGCGGGGGGGCGGGTACGCAGTATTTT	CASSPHTSGGAGTQYF
-	-	17	TRBV18	TRBJ1-3	TGTGCCAGCTCACCTACCGAGGTCATCACGGCTAGAAACACCATATATTTT	CASSPTEVITARNTIYF
-	once	16	TRBV15	TRBJ2-7	TGTGCCACCAGCAGATGGCCTTCCGAGGGAGACTACGAGCAGTACTTC	CATSRWPSEGDYEQYF
TRBD2	-	11	TRBV20-1	TRBJ2-7	TGCAGTGGGCTAGCGGGAGCCGAGCAGTACTTC	CSGLAGAEQYF
TRBD1	-	17	TRBV5-1	TRBJ1-1	TGCGCCAGCAGCTCGAAGCGGACAGGGGGCGTGCACACTGAAGCTTTCTTT	CASSSKRTGGVHTEAFF
-	-	9	TRBV7-7	TRBJ2-5	TGTGCCAGCAGACCAGGGTTGTACTTC	CASRPGLYF
-	few	11	TRBV20-1	TRBJ1-3	TGCAGTGCTAGAGGTGGAAACACCATATATTTT	CSARGGNTIYF
-	-	12	TRBV7-7	TRBJ1-2	TGTGCCAGCAGCTTTGATGGACATGGCTACACCTTC	CASSFDGHGYTF
-	-	15	TRBV5-1	TRBJ2-5	TGCGCCAGCAGCTTGGGAGGGTCAGCCGGGGAGACCCAGTACTTC	CASSLGGSAGETQYF
TRBD1	-	15	TRBV30	TRBJ1-2	TGTGCCTGGAGTGTACTCTCCGGACAGGGCTATGGCTACACCTTC	CAWSVLSGQGYGYTF
TRBD2	-	14	TRBV11-2	TRBJ2-1	TGTGCCAGCAGTGTAGCGGGACGGGGGAATGAGCAGTTCTTC	CASSVAGRGNEQFF
-	-	13	TRBV5-1	TRBJ2-2	TGCGCCAGCAGCCCGGGGGTTACCGGGGAGCTGTTTTTT	CASSPGVTGELFF
TRBD2	-	15	TRBV27	TRBJ2-1	TGTGCCAGCGGACGACTAGCGGGAGTGACGAATGAGCAGTTCTTC	CASGRLAGVTNEQFF
-	-	11	TRBV10-2	TRBJ2-7	TGCGCCAGCAGTCCAGGGTACGAGCAGTACTTC	CASSPGYEQYF
-	-	14	TRBV4-2	TRBJ1-1	TGTGCCAGCAGCCCCCGGGACGGGAACACTGAAGCTTTCTTT	CASSPRDGNTEAFF
TRBD1	-	14	TRBV5-1	TRBJ1-1	TGCGCCAGCAGCCGGAGGGACAGGGACACTGAAGCTTTCTTT	CASSRRDRDTEAFF
-	-	13	TRBV6-1	TRBJ1-1	TGTGCCAGCAGGGAAGTGGTGAACACTGAAGCTTTCTTT	CASREVVNTEAFF
-	once	15	TRBV30	TRBJ2-5	TGTGCCTGGAGGGCACTAGGGATGCCCAGGGAGACCCAGTACTTC	CAWRALGMPRETQYF
-	-	13	TRBV5-6	TRBJ1-5	TGTGCCAGCAGCTTTGACACGAATCAGCCCCAGCATTTT	CASSFDTNQPQHF
-	-	13	TRBV5-5	TRBJ1-1	TGTGCCAGCAGCACCACAGTGAACACTGAAGCTTTCTTT	CASSTTVNTEAFF
TRBD2	-	15	TRBV7-3	TRBJ2-5	TGTGCCAGCAGCATTAGCGGGAGGGACGGGGAGACCCAGTACTTC	CASSISGRDGETQYF
-	-	10	TRBV20-1	TRBJ1-2	TGCAGTGCTAGCAGGGATGGCTACACCTTC	CSASRDGYTF
TRBD2	-	15	TRBV7-2	TRBJ2-1	TGTGCCAGCAGCCCGGGGACTAGGTCGACCGTTGAGCAGTTCTTC	CASSPGTRSTVEQFF
-	-	18	TRBV4-3	TRBJ1-2	TGCGCCAGCAGCCAAGATTGGAGGGGAGTACGAGCTAACTATGGCTACACCTTC	CASSQDWRGVRANYGYTF
TRBD1	-	13	TRBV5-1	TRBJ2-1	TGCGCCAGCAGCTTACAGGGGGAGAATGAGCAGTTCTTC	CASSLQGENEQFF
-	-	13	TRBV4-3	TRBJ2-1	TGCGCCAGCAGCCAAGTTTCCAGCAATGAGCAGTTCTTC	CASSQVSSNEQFF
TRBD1	-	19	TRBV5-1	TRBJ2-6	TGCGCCAGCAGCTTGTTCCCGGGACAGGGAACGTCTGGGGCCAACGTCCTGACTTTC	CASSLFPGQGTSGANVLTF
TRBD2	-	14	TRBV2	TRBJ2-1	TGTGCCACCACTCGACTAGCGAGGGACAATGAGCAGTTCTTC	CATTRLARDNEQFF
TRBD2	-	15	TRBV5-1	TRBJ2-1	TGCGCCAGCAGCTTGGGACTAGCTTTCACCAATGAGCAGTTCTTC	CASSLGLAFTNEQFF
-	-	15	TRBV2	TRBJ2-3	TGTGCCAGCAGTGTCCAGGGTCCCAGCACAGATACGCAGTATTTT	CASSVQGPSTDTQYF
-	-	13	TRBV29-1	TRBJ2-5	TGCAGCGTTGAAGTCATTGTCGGGGAGACCCAGTACTTC	CSVEVIVGETQYF
TRBD1	-	14	TRBV2	TRBJ1-2	TGTGCCAGCAGTGGGAGACAGGGTGGCTATGGCTACACCTTC	CASSGRQGGYGYTF
-	once	16	TRBV29-1	TRBJ2-2	TGCAGCGTTGGTTTGGGGGGGGCTTGGTACACCGGGGAGCTGTTTTTT	CSVGLGGAWYTGELFF
-	once	11	TRBV28	TRBJ2-2	TGTGCCAGCACAGGGACCGGGGAGCTGTTTTTT	CASTGTGELFF
TRBD1	once	16	TRBV27	TRBJ2-7	TGTGCCAGCAGTTTCACGGGGACAGGGCTCGTTTACGAGCAGTACTTC	CASSFTGTGLVYEQYF
TRBD1	-	15	TRBV28	TRBJ1-2	TGTGCCAGCAGTTTCCGGGACAGGAATGGCTATGGCTACACCTTC	CASSFRDRNGYGYTF
TRBD1	-	14	TRBV7-2	TRBJ2-1	TGTGCCAGCAGCTTGAGACAGGGGGCGTATGAGCAGTTCTTC	CASSLRQGAYEQFF
-	-	15	TRBV5-1	TRBJ2-1	TGCGCCAGCAGCTTGGCCAGCCTTGACTACAATGAGCAGTTCTTC	CASSLASLDYNEQFF